This T cell receptor (beta chain) was profiled in a study of T cell repertoires in cytomegalovirus infection. Study background: As its CMV epitopes, the study selected recently identified HLA-C-restricted and well-studied HLA-B-restricted targets. Public TCR beta signatures were indicative of both CMV infection and a matching HLA type. The study's findings and limits: Public TCR beta family frequency separated CMV-and-HLA carriers, including in an independent cohort.

TCRdb called the reads again in MiXCR, with one record for every CDR3 protein. The sample contains approximately 730,000 distinct CDR3 sequences, around a third of which appear only once. This clonotype occurred a few times. The antigen is unknown. The V end was cut by 4 bases, the J end by 4 bases, with 14 bases between. The CDR3 spans 14 residues. From germline, CDR1 is SGHNT and CDR2 YYREEE (reference sequence). The sequences come from cultured PBMCs, collected from culture after CMV antigen stimulation. The clonotype comes from a human donor in good health (CMV status not recorded). Some clones in this sample may be carry-over from other donors' samples. V usage is TRBV5-4 and J usage is TRBJ2-5, with a possible D match to TRBD1 (6 bases). The CDR3 loop is CASSIRDKGETQYF. In nucleotides, the CDR3 is TGTGCCAGCAGCATCCGGGACAAGGGAGAGACCCAGTACTTC.